This paragraph reports one T cell receptor (beta chain). This table comes from immunoSEQ multiplex PCR, and its TCRdb copy is limited to in-frame clones, with some not included. The sample yields 150,000 to 200,000 clones, about 77% seen once. This sample is part of a study of blood T cell repertoires in COVID-19. CDR1 and CDR2 (germline): LNHDA, SQIVND (reference sequence). V lost 1 base, J lost 0 bases, and 13 bases lay in between. The CDR3 runs 17 residues. The specimen sequenced was peripheral blood. The V gene is TRBV19, the J gene TRBJ2-1, with D possibly being TRBD2 (6 bases). The clonotype originates from an elderly woman with acute or convalescent COVID-19. The CDR3 here is CASSIGGAESSYNEQFF. CDR3 bases: TGTGCCAGTAGTATAGGCGGGGCGGAAAGCTCCTACAATGAGCAGTTCTTC.